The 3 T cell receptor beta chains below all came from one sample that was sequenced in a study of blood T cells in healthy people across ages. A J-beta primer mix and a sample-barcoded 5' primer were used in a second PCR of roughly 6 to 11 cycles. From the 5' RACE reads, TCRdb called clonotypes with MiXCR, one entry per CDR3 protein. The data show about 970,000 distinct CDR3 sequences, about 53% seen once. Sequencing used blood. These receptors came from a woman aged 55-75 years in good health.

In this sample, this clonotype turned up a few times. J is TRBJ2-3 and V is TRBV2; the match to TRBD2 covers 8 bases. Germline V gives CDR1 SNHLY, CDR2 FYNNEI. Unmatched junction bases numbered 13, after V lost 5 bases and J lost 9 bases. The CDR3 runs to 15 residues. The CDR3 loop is CASSPLGGRSGTQYF. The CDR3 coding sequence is TGTGCCAGCAGTCCGCTGGGCGGGAGGAGCGGCACGCAGTATTTT. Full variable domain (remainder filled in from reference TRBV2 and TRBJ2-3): EPEVTQTPSHQVTQMGQEVILRCVPISNHLYFYWYRQILGQKVEFLVSFYNNEISEKSEIFDDQFSVERPDGSNFTLKIRSTKLEDSAMYFCASSPLGGRSGTQYFGPGTRLTVL.

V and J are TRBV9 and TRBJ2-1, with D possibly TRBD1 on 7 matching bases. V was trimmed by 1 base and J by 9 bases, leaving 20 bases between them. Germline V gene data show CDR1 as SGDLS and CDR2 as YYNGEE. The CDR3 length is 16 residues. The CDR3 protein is CASSVPAQGGGAEQFF. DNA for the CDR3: TGTGCCAGCAGCGTACCAGCTCAGGGGGGTGGAGCTGAGCAGTTCTTC. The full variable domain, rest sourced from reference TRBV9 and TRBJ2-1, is DSGVTQTPKHLITATGQRVTLRCSPRSGDLSVYWYQQSLDQGLQFLIQYYNGEERAKGNILERFSAQQFPDLHSELNLSSLELGDSALYFCASSVPAQGGGAEQFFGPGTRLTVL.

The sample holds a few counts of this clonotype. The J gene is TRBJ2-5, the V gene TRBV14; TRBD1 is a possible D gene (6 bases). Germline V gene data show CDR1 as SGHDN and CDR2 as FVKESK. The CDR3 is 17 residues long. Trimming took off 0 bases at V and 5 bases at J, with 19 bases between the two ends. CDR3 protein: CASSQDSRQGIWETQYF. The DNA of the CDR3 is TGTGCCAGCAGCCAAGATAGTAGGCAGGGGATTTGGGAGACCCAGTACTTC.